Listed below are T cell receptor beta chains from one sample, sequenced in a study of blood T cell repertoires in COVID-19. The assay was immunoSEQ multiplex PCR, and TCRdb's table has in-frame clones only and misses some. The sample shows a few hundred thousand clones, about 85% of them seen only once. The material sequenced was peripheral blood. Receptor source: a human donor with COVID-19, enrolled during active disease. The donor label of this sample is uncertain. CDR3s include the opening cysteine and the closing phenylalanine or tryptophan. D genes are given only for firm matches. Clone size is not always given. Where it is, it says once, few, many or a class for expanded clones.

cdr3_aa	cdr3_nt	clone_size	v_call	d_call	j_call
CASRPTIQGHYEQYF	TGTGCCAGCAGACCGACTATACAGGGGCACTACGAGCAGTACTTC	.	TRBV7-2	TRBD1	TRBJ2-7
CASSIQRLAGAQNNEQFF	TGTGCCAGTAGTATTCAGAGGCTAGCGGGAGCTCAAAACAATGAGCAGTTCTTC	.	TRBV19	TRBD2	TRBJ2-1
CASSPGGQGFEKLFF	TGTGCCAGCAGCCCAGGGGGCCAGGGGTTTGAAAAACTGTTTTTT	once	TRBV7-2	TRBD1	TRBJ1-4
CASSRGERNTEAFF	TGCGCCAGCAGTCGGGGGGAGCGGAACACTGAAGCTTTCTTT	.	TRBV5-1	.	TRBJ1-1
CASSYHSYEQYF	TGTGCCAGCTCCTACCACTCCTACGAGCAGTACTTC	.	TRBV28	.	TRBJ2-7
CASSFRAAHRGYGYTF	TGTGCCAGCAGTTTCCGGGCCGCCCATAGGGGCTATGGCTACACCTTC	.	TRBV6-5	.	TRBJ1-2
CASSFTDSKYQPQHF	TGTGCCAGCAGCTTTACGGACAGTAAATATCAGCCCCAGCATTTT	.	TRBV7-2	.	TRBJ1-5
CASSVGMGARGTDTQYF	TGTGCCAGCAGCGTAGGGATGGGGGCGCGGGGCACAGATACGCAGTATTTT	.	TRBV9	.	TRBJ2-3
CASSPTSAGERGYTF	TGTGCCAGCAGCCCAACCTCGGCAGGGGAACGTGGCTACACCTTC	.	TRBV7-2	.	TRBJ1-2
CASSFGTSAYTGELFF	TGTGCCAGCAGCTTCGGGACTAGCGCCTACACCGGGGAGCTGTTTTTT	.	TRBV9	TRBD2	TRBJ2-2